This entry lists 31 T cell receptor beta chains sequenced from one sample in a study of blood T cell repertoires in COVID-19. Assay: immunoSEQ multiplex PCR; the TCRdb copy retains only in-frame clones and omits some. The sample lists a few hundred thousand clones; 75% to 90% were seen once. Sequencing was carried out using PBMCs or T cells enriched from blood (not recorded which). Every receptor here comes from a woman under 30 who had recovered from COVID-19.

V usage is TRBV15 and J usage is TRBJ1-1; 10 nucleotides line up with TRBD1. The CDR3 spans 15 residues. V trimming: 1 base; J trimming: 6 bases; junction bases outside the gene matches: 5. In germline, CDR1 is LNHNV, CDR2 YYDKDF (reference sequence). CDR3 sequence (DNA): TGTGCCACCAGCAGAGTGGGACAGGGGAAGTCTGAAGCTTTCTTT. Translating it yields CATSRVGQGKSEAFF. Based on the CDR3 plus reference TRBV15 and TRBJ1-1, the full variable domain is DAMVIQNPRYQVTQFGKPVTLSCSQTLNHNVMYWYQQKSSQAPKLLFHYYDKDFNNEADTPDNFQSRRPNTSFCFLDIRSPGLGDTAMYLCATSRVGQGKSEAFFGQGTRLTVV.

The chain has TRBV7-2 and TRBJ1-1; maybe TRBD1 (6 bases). V was trimmed by 0 bases and J by 7 bases, leaving 9 bases between them. This CDR3 comprises 13 residues. The germline gives CDR1 SGHTA, CDR2 FQGNSA. CDR3 loop: CASSLASGVEAFF. In nucleotides, the CDR3 is TGTGCCAGCAGCTTAGCGTCAGGGGTTGAAGCTTTCTTT.

The rearrangement uses TRBV24-1 and TRBJ2-2, with D maybe TRBD2 (5 bases). V gave up 9 bases and J gave up 6 bases, with 19 bases separating them. The length of the CDR3 is 15 residues. CDR1 is KGHDR, CDR2 SFDVKD, per germline. The CDR3 is CATSPGVRDPGELFF. Here the CDR3 DNA reads TGTGCCACCTCCCCCGGGGTAAGGGATCCCGGGGAGCTGTTTTTT.

CDR3 sequence (DNA): TGCGCCAGCAGTGACTGGACAGGGGGTGGCTACACCTTC. Translated, it gives CASSDWTGGGYTF. The V and J genes are TRBV10-2 and TRBJ1-2; 10 bases line up with TRBD1. Germline CDR1 and CDR2: WSHSY and SAAADI. The CDR3 consists of 13 residues. V lost 3 bases, J lost 7 bases, and 2 bases stayed unmatched.

The chain has TRBV11-2 and TRBJ1-5, with D uncertain. Trimming pared 0 bases from V and 5 bases from J, leaving 11 bases between. The CDR3 consists of 15 residues. Germline V gene lookup returns CDR1 SGHAT and CDR2 FQNNGV. The CDR3: CASSLEGRSDQPQHF. CDR3 DNA sequence: TGTGCCAGCAGCTTAGAGGGCCGCTCAGATCAGCCCCAGCATTTT.

J is TRBJ1-6 and V is TRBV15; D perhaps matches TRBD1 (5 bases). Trimming removed 0 bases from V and 10 bases from J, with 19 bases in between. This CDR3 has 17 amino acids. CDR1 and CDR2 from the germline V gene are LNHNV and YYDKDF (reference sequence). As DNA, the CDR3 is TGTGCCACCAGCAGAGATAAGGGACTGTCGGTGGAATCACCCCTCCACTTT. Its translation is CATSRDKGLSVESPLHF.

The V gene is TRBV7-9, the J gene TRBJ1-4, with D unclear. Trimming took off 1 base at V and 8 bases at J, with 17 bases between the two ends. Germline lookup yields CDR1 SEHNR and CDR2 FQNEAQ (reference sequence). This CDR3 has 16 residues. The CDR3 coding sequence is TGTGCCAGCAGCTTAGGCGAGACTCTCCGGCAGGAAAAACTGTTTTTT. Its protein is CASSLGETLRQEKLFF. The variable domain in full, with the rest retrieved from reference TRBV7-9 and TRBJ1-4, is DTGVSQNPRHKITKRGQNVTFRCDPISEHNRLYWYRQTLGQGPEFLTYFQNEAQLEKSRLLSDRFSAERPKGSFSTLEIQRTEQGDSAMYLCASSLGETLRQEKLFFGSGTQLSVL.

The chain couples TRBV7-9 to TRBJ2-1, with 11 positions matching TRBD2. The junction had 7 bases not matched to a gene; V was cut back by 5 bases and J by 10 bases. Germline CDR1 reads SEHNR; CDR2 reads FQNEAQ (reference sequence). The CDR3 totals 14 residues. As DNA, the CDR3 is TGTGCCAGCAGCAACCTAGCGGGGGGAAGGGAGCAGTTCTTC. It specifies CASSNLAGGREQFF.

The gene calls are TRBV5-4 and TRBJ2-3; 15 bases line up with TRBD2. Trimming removed 4 bases from V and 4 bases from J; junction bases left unmatched: 7. The CDR3 spans 17 residues. CDR1 is SGHNT, CDR2 YYREEE, per germline (reference sequence). The chain's CDR3 is CASSDLRTSGGADTQYF. CDR3 bases: TGTGCCAGCAGCGACCTGCGGACTAGCGGGGGGGCAGATACGCAGTATTTT.

The chain carries TRBV10-1 and TRBJ2-2; tentatively, D is TRBD2 (5 bases). Between the trimmed V and J ends, which lost 0 bases and 2 bases, there was a span of 7 bases. In germline, CDR1 is WNHNN, CDR2 SYGVQD (reference sequence). The CDR3 length is 15 residues. In nucleotides, the CDR3 is TGCGCCAGCAGTGAGTCGGAGGTTAACACCGGGGAGCTGTTTTTT. Protein product: CASSESEVNTGELFF.

The J gene is TRBJ2-2, the V gene TRBV5-1; TRBD2 matches at 10 bases. Per germline, CDR1 SGHRS and CDR2 YFSETQ. The V and J ends lost 1 base and 0 bases, in that order; junction bases with no gene match: 6. The CDR3 spans 18 residues. The CDR3 sequence is CASSLKLAGASNTGELFF. The DNA of the CDR3 is TGCGCCAGCAGCTTGAAGCTAGCGGGGGCTTCGAACACCGGGGAGCTGTTTTTT.

The V gene is TRBV12-3 or TRBV12-4, the J gene TRBJ2-7; 9 bases are a match to TRBD2. Trimming took 9 bases from V and 3 from J; bases not matched to a gene: 6. The CDR3 totals 13 residues. The CDR3 DNA reads as TGTGCCAGTGCTGATAGCGGGGGCTACGAGCAGTACTTC. This sequence encodes CASADSGGYEQYF.

The chain carries TRBV14 and TRBJ2-2; 7 nucleotides agree with TRBD1. V shed 2 bases, J shed 7 bases, and the junction held 4 bases outside the gene matches. The CDR3 extends over 14 amino acids. Germline V gene sequence: CDR1 SGHDN, CDR2 FVKESK. The CDR3 DNA follows: TGTGCCAGCAGCCAAACCCAGGGGGTCGGGGAGCTGTTTTTT. This codes for CASSQTQGVGELFF.

The chain has TRBV4-2 and TRBJ2-1; 11 bases are a match to TRBD2. J gave up 8 bases and V 4 bases, and 13 bases lay outside the gene matches. The CDR3 totals 17 residues. The germline V gene has CDR1 LGHNA and CDR2 YNFKEQ. The CDR3 reads CASSRFKTSGVLDEQFF. CDR3 in DNA: TGTGCCAGCAGCCGATTCAAGACTAGCGGGGTTTTGGATGAGCAGTTCTTC.

This chain connects TRBV11-1 to TRBJ1-1; 7 bases agree with TRBD1. The trim removed 6 bases at V and 3 bases at J, leaving 7 bases unmatched. In germline, CDR1 is SGHAT, CDR2 FQDESV (reference sequence). This CDR3 is 14 amino acids long. CDR3 sequence (DNA): TGTGCCAGCAGTTACAGGGGCTGGGACACTGAAGCTTTCTTT. This codes for CASSYRGWDTEAFF.

CDR3 loop: CASSIIAGTYNEQFF. Written as DNA, the CDR3 is TGTGCCAGTAGTATCATCGCAGGGACCTACAATGAGCAGTTCTTC. This rearrangement joins TRBV19 to TRBJ2-1, with D maybe TRBD1 (5 bases). The germline CDR1 and CDR2 sequences are LNHDA and SQIVND (reference sequence). The V gene lost 3 bases and the J gene lost 2 bases, with 11 bases spanning the gap. This CDR3 is 15 amino acids long.

The chain links TRBV3-1 (or the pseudogene TRBV3-2) to TRBJ2-7, with 9 positions matching TRBD2. CDR1 and CDR2 (germline): LGHDT, YNNKEL (reference sequence). V lost 8 bases and J lost 2; bases outside the gene matches: 1. The CDR3 has 12 residues. Here the CDR3 reads CASASGAYEQYF. In DNA, the CDR3 is TGTGCCAGCGCTAGCGGGGCCTACGAGCAGTACTTC.

This chain connects TRBV5-8 to TRBJ1-6; D remains unclear. Trimming cost V 3 bases and J 7 bases, with 14 bases left between them. The CDR3 has 15 residues. Germline loops: CDR1 SGHTS, CDR2 YDEGEE. The CDR3 DNA reads as TGTGCCAGCAGCTATCGGAGGGTACGAAATTCACCCCTCCACTTT. Encoded protein: CASSYRRVRNSPLHF.

The rearrangement joins TRBV6-5 to TRBJ1-5, with 8 bases matching TRBD1. The CDR3 contains 15 residues. Trimming removed 8 bases from V and 6 bases from J; junction bases left unmatched: 12. Germline-derived CDR1 and CDR2 are MNHEY and SVGAGI. The chain's CDR3 is CASWVADRGGQPQHF. The DNA for the CDR3 is TGTGCCAGCTGGGTGGCCGACAGGGGTGGTCAGCCCCAGCATTTT.

CDR3 coding DNA: TGTGCCAGCAGTTACGGGCAGGGGGCAGGAGAGCAGTACTTC. This translates into CASSYGQGAGEQYF. The V gene is TRBV6-5, the J gene TRBJ2-7; 8 bases match TRBD1. The CDR3 loop spans 14 amino acids. Germline assignment: CDR1 MNHEY and CDR2 SVGAGI. V was pared by 2 bases and J by 7 bases, with 7 bases of the junction left unmatched.

The chain employs TRBV7-8 and TRBJ2-7; possible D gene TRBD1, 7 bases. The germline gives CDR1 SGHVS, CDR2 FQNEAQ. This CDR3 has 13 amino acids. Trimming cost V 8 bases and J 3 bases, with 14 bases left between them. CDR3 sequence: CASSRGESYEQYF. As DNA, the CDR3 is TGTGCCAGCTCCAGGGGGGAAAGCTACGAGCAGTACTTC.

V and J are TRBV19 and TRBJ2-3, with TRBD2 matching over 12 bases. The junction had 15 bases not matched to a gene; V was cut back by 5 bases and J by 15 bases. CDR1 is LNHDA, CDR2 SQIVND, per germline (reference sequence). The CDR3 loop spans 15 amino acids. The CDR3, as DNA: TGTGCCAGTAGTCTAAGCCCCGGACTAGCGGGATTGCCTTATTTT. Its protein is CASSLSPGLAGLPYF.

The sample holds one count of this clone. The rearrangement uses TRBV2 and TRBJ2-5; TRBD2 matches at 7 bases. V lost 3 bases to trimming and J lost 1 base; unmatched junction nucleotides: 5. Germline CDR1 reads SNHLY; CDR2 reads FYNNEI. The CDR3 extends over 15 amino acids. CDR3 in amino acids: CASSDAGASQETQYF. The CDR3 nucleotides read TGTGCCAGCAGTGACGCGGGAGCTTCCCAAGAGACCCAGTACTTC.

J is TRBJ1-5 and V is TRBV6-4; no clear D gene. Germline V gene sequence: CDR1 MRHNA, CDR2 SNTAGT. The V gene lost 2 bases and the J gene lost 0 bases, with 14 bases spanning the gap. This CDR3 region has 17 residues. The CDR3 sequence: CASSDRSRRNSNQPQHF. The CDR3 bases are TGTGCCAGCAGTGACCGGAGTCGTCGTAATAGCAATCAGCCCCAGCATTTT.

This clone was seen just once. The chain is built from TRBV18 and TRBJ1-3; 11 bases fit TRBD1. The CDR3 totals 17 residues. V lost 6 bases to trimming and J lost 0 bases; unmatched junction nucleotides: 7. Germline V gene sequence: CDR1 KGHSH, CDR2 LQKENI. CDR3 DNA: TGTGCCAGCTCTGGGACAGGGGGATTCAACTCTGGAAACACCATATATTTT. Protein sequence: CASSGTGGFNSGNTIYF.

The chain has TRBV30 and TRBJ2-5; D unclear. Trimming took off 3 bases at V and 5 bases at J, with 10 bases between the two ends. CDR3 length: 12 amino acids. Germline lookup yields CDR1 GTSNPN and CDR2 SVGIG (reference sequence). The CDR3 here is CAWSYTVETQYF. CDR3 in DNA: TGTGCCTGGAGCTATACGGTGGAGACCCAGTACTTC.

This rearrangement joins TRBV7-9 to TRBJ1-2; 7 bases match TRBD1. Germline CDR1 reads SEHNR; CDR2 reads FQNEAQ (reference sequence). The CDR3 spans 11 residues. The junction had 6 bases not matched to a gene; V was cut back by 5 bases and J by 12 bases. CDR3 amino acids: CASSPQRGHTF. The CDR3 region has the DNA TGTGCCAGCAGCCCCCAGAGGGGGCACACCTTC.

This chain links TRBV18 with TRBJ1-1, with 10 positions matching TRBD1. Germline V lookup: CDR1 KGHSH, CDR2 LQKENI. The CDR3 has 18 amino acids. J was trimmed by 0 bases and V by 3 bases; bases with no gene match: 10. As DNA, the CDR3 is TGTGCCAGCTCACCCGGGACAGGGGCTTCTCCTTTGAACACTGAAGCTTTCTTT. Translated, it gives CASSPGTGASPLNTEAFF.

This rearrangement joins TRBV20-1 to TRBJ1-6; 9 bases are a match to TRBD1. The CDR3 is made up of 11 amino acids. Germline V gene data show CDR1 as DFQATT and CDR2 as SNEGSKA (reference sequence). As DNA, the CDR3 is TGCATTACTGGGACAGGGAGTCTCCTCCACTTT. Encoded protein: CITGTGSLLHF.

This chain connects TRBV19 to TRBJ2-3, with D perhaps TRBD2 (7 bases). The V gene lost 5 bases and the J gene lost 10 bases, with 25 bases spanning the gap. The CDR3 is 16 residues long. The germline V gene encodes CDR1 LNHDA and CDR2 SQIVND (reference sequence). The CDR3 sequence is CASSPRGGGGRYAQYF. CDR3 coding DNA: TGTGCCAGTAGTCCCCGTGGGGGCGGGGGACGATACGCGCAGTATTTT.

Here the CDR3 DNA reads TGTGCCAGCAGCTTAACAACAGATCCCGGGGAGCTGTTTTTT. It translates to CASSLTTDPGELFF. The chain couples TRBV11-2 to TRBJ2-2; D gene ambiguous. The CDR3 consists of 14 residues. Germline V gives CDR1 SGHAT, CDR2 FQNNGV. The V gene lost 2 bases and the J gene lost 6 bases, with 10 bases spanning the gap.